This TCR beta chain was recovered during a study of radiotherapy plus CTLA-4 blockade in lung cancer. As for the study in general: Among enrolled patients, about 18% responded and 30% to 40% achieved disease control. Study observations and caveats: Some TCR clones had been derived from tumors. These clones expanded in peripheral blood after radiotherapy plus ipilimumab. Reportedly, early blood T cell clone dynamics best predicted response, with interferon-beta.

The V gene's germline CDR1 is SGHKS and CDR2 YYEKEE (reference sequence). J was trimmed by 1 base and V by 3 bases; bases with no gene match: 5. The CDR3 length is 15 residues. The table came from immunoSEQ multiplex PCR; TCRdb's copy has only in-frame clones and leaves some out. The data hold about 31,000 clones, with 70% to 75% observed a single time. As regards this clone: Its antigen is as yet unknown.

The chain has TRBV5-5 and TRBJ2-7; TRBD1 matches at 9 bases. The TCR sequence derives from a human donor with non-small cell lung cancer whose response to radiotherapy plus ipilimumab could not be evaluated. This material consisted of peripheral blood, taken from a patient treated with radiotherapy plus ipilimumab. The CDR3 spells CASSSAGTGSYEQYF. The CDR3 bases are TGTGCCAGCAGCTCAGCCGGGACAGGGTCCTACGAGCAGTACTTC.